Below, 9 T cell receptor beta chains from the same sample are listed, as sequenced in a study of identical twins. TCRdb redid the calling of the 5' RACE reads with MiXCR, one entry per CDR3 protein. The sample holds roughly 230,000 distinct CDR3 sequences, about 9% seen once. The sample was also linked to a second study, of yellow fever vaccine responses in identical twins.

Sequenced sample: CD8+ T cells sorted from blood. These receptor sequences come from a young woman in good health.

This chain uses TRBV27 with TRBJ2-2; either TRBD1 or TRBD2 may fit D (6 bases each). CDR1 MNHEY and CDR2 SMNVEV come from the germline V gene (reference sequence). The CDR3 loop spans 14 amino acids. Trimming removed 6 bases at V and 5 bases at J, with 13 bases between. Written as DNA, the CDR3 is TGTGCCAGCAGGCCCCGGGGGCTGACCGGGGAGCTGTTTTTT. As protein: CASRPRGLTGELFF.

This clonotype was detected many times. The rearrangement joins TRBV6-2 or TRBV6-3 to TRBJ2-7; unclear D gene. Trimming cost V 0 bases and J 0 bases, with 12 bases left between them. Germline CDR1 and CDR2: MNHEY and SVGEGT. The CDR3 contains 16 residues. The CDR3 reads CASSYSWTRGSYEQYF. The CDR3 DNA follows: TGTGCCAGCAGTTACTCGTGGACGCGCGGCTCCTACGAGCAGTACTTC.

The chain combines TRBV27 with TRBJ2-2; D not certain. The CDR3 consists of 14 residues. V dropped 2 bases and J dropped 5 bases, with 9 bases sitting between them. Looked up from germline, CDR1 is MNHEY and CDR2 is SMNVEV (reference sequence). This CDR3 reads CASSLMSSTGELFF. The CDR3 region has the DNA TGTGCCAGCAGTTTAATGTCGAGTACCGGGGAGCTGTTTTTT.

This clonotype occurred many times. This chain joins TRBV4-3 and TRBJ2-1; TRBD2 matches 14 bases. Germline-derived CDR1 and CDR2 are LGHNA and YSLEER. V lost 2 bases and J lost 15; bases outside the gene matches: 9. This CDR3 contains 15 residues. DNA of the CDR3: TGCGCCAGCAGCCAACGACTAGCGGGAGGGCATCAGGTGTTCTTC. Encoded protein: CASSQRLAGGHQVFF.

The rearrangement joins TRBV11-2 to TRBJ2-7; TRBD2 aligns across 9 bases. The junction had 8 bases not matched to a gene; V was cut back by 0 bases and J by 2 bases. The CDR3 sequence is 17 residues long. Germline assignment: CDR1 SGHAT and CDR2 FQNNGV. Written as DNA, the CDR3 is TGTGCCAGCAGCTTAGATCACTGGCGGGAGGGCCCCTACGAGCAGTACTTC. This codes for CASSLDHWREGPYEQYF.

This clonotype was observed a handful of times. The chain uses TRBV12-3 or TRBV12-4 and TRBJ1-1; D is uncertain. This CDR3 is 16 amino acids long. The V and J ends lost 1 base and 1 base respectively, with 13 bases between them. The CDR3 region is CASSLDLGGANTEAFF. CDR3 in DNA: TGTGCCAGCAGTTTAGATTTAGGAGGAGCGAACACTGAAGCTTTCTTT.

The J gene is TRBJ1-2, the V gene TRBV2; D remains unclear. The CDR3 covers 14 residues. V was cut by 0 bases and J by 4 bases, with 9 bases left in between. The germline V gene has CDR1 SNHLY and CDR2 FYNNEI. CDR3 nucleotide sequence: TGTGCCAGCAGTGAAGCAGATCGAAGCTATGGCTACACCTTC. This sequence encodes CASSEADRSYGYTF.

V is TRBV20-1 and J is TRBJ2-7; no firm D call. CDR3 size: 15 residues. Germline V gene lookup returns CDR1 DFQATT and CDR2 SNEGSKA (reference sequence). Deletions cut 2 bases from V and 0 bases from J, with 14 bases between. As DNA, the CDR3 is TGCAGTGCTAGATGGGAAAAAAAAAGCTCCTACGAGCAGTACTTC. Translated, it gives CSARWEKKSSYEQYF.

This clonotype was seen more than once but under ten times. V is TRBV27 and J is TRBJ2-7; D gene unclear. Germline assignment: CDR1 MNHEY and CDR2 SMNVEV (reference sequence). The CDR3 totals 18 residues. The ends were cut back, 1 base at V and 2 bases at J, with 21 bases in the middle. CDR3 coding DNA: TGTGCCAGCAGTTTATTTGGAATCTCTAATATTCAACCCTACGAGCAGTACTTC. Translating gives CASSLFGISNIQPYEQYF.